Described below is a single T cell receptor beta chain sequence and its context. This sample stems from a study of blood T cell repertoires in COVID-19. Individuals drawn from around 24 US areas were about 18 to 100 years old. Which cohort a participant joined came from the clinical history participants gave. The table came from immunoSEQ multiplex PCR; TCRdb's copy has only in-frame clones and leaves some out. The table records some 160,000 clones, 88% of them present only once. The length of the CDR3 is 16 residues. V was pared by 4 bases and J by 5 bases, with 7 bases of the junction left unmatched. Germline V gene data show CDR1 as SEHNR and CDR2 as FQNEAQ (reference sequence).

Sequenced: PBMCs or T cells enriched from blood (not recorded which). The rearrangement uses TRBV7-9 and TRBJ2-5; 13 bases agree with TRBD2. The TCR sequence derives from a woman aged 45-60 years who had recovered from COVID-19. CDR3 residues: CASSSTSGGTRETQYF. CDR3 coding DNA: TGTGCCAGCAGCTCGACTAGCGGGGGGACCCGGGAGACCCAGTACTTC.